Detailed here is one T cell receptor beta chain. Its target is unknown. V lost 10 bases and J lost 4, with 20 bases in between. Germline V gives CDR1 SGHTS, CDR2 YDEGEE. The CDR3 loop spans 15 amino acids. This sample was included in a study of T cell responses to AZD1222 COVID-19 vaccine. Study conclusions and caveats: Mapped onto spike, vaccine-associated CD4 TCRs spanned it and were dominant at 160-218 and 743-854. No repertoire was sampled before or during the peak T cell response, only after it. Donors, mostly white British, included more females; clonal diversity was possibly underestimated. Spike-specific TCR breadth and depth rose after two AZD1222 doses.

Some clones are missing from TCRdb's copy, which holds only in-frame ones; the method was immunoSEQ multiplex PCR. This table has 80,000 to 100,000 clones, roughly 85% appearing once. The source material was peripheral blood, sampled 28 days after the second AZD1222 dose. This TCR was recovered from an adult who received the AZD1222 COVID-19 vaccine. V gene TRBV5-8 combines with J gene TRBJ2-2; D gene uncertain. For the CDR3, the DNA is TGTGCCTCCCCGGCCAAAACCTGGCGCACCGGGGAGCTGTTTTTT. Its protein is CASPAKTWRTGELFF.